The 10 T cell receptor beta chains reported below all come from one sample, sequenced in a study of T cell responses to AZD1222 COVID-19 vaccine (dated by TCRdb to 2020 to 2023). Libraries came from the immunoSEQ multiplex PCR assay. TCRdb obtained this table from immuneACCESS and retained in-frame rearrangements with V and J assigned. These tables miss some clones; where compared with another copy, unresolved V genes account for less than half of the shortfall, and the remainder is unexplained. The sample records some 96,000 clones, roughly 90% of which are singletons. About 2.8% of the sample is held by the ten biggest clonotypes. This specimen's time point label, per the study, means: baseline before first vaccination. The source was peripheral blood, collected on day 0 of AZD1222 vaccination. The receptor set was obtained from an adult in good health.

A note on this clone: Other nucleotide sequences in the sample specify the same CDR3. The chain has TRBV6-5 and TRBJ1-1, with a tentative D call TRBD1 (5 bases). Germline CDR1 MNHEY, CDR2 SVGAGI. The V gene lost 5 bases and the J gene lost 3 bases, with 10 bases spanning the gap. The CDR3 totals 13 residues. For the CDR3, the DNA is TGTGCCAGCAGTAGGGGCGGGGACACTGAAGCTTTCTTT. Translation gives CASSRGGDTEAFF.

The rearrangement links TRBV3-1 (or the pseudogene TRBV3-2) to TRBJ2-3; 11 bases map to TRBD2. The CDR3 runs 16 residues. V shed 1 base, J shed 8 bases, and the junction held 8 bases outside the gene matches. The germline V gene encodes CDR1 LGHDT and CDR2 YNNKEL (reference sequence). The chain's CDR3 is CASSQGLAGSGGTQYF. CDR3 in DNA: TGTGCCAGCAGCCAAGGACTAGCGGGGTCCGGGGGTACGCAGTATTTT.

The chain combines TRBV6-5 with TRBJ2-1, with 8 bases fitting TRBD2. Germline V gene lookup returns CDR1 MNHEY and CDR2 SVGAGI. The CDR3 extends over 15 amino acids. The V segment lost 6 bases and the J segment 3 bases; nucleotides outside the gene matches: 7. The CDR3 DNA is TGTGCCAGCAGAAAACCGGGACTAGTCTACAATGAGCAGTTCTTC. It translates to CASRKPGLVYNEQFF.

This sequence joins TRBV28 and TRBJ1-2; D might be TRBD1 (5 bases). Germline assignment: CDR1 MDHEN and CDR2 SYDVKM. Trimming pared 4 bases from V and 3 bases from J, leaving 6 bases between. CDR3 length equals 12 residues. Here the CDR3 DNA reads TGTGCCAGCAGTTCAGGGTACTATGGCTACACCTTC. This translates into CASSSGYYGYTF.

The V call is TRBV19, the J call TRBJ1-2, with D possibly matching TRBD1 (6 bases). Germline CDR1 LNHDA, CDR2 SQIVND (reference sequence). CDR3 length: 16 residues. V gave up 5 bases and J gave up 0 bases, with 16 bases separating them. The CDR3 sequence is CASSGSLGQPNYGYTF. For the CDR3, the DNA is TGTGCCAGTAGTGGATCATTAGGACAGCCTAACTATGGCTACACCTTC.

This chain links TRBV3-1 (or the pseudogene TRBV3-2) with TRBJ2-2; D perhaps matches TRBD1 (6 bases). V dropped 3 bases and J dropped 7 bases, with 12 bases sitting between them. CDR1 is LGHDT, CDR2 YNNKEL, per germline (reference sequence). The CDR3 loop spans 14 amino acids. Here the CDR3 reads CASSQGAPFGELFF. In DNA, the CDR3 is TGTGCCAGCAGCCAGGGGGCCCCGTTCGGGGAGCTGTTTTTT.

V and J are TRBV6-5 and TRBJ1-4; unclear D gene. The CDR3 loop spans 16 amino acids. The germline CDR1 and CDR2 sequences are MNHEY and SVGAGI. V was shortened by 0 bases and J by 5 bases, with 13 bases between the two germline ends. CDR3 residues: CASSYSKVSWNEKLFF. CDR3 DNA: TGTGCCAGCAGTTACTCGAAGGTCAGCTGGAATGAAAAACTGTTTTTT.

The count of this clone is one. The chain is built from TRBV18 and TRBJ1-1, with D unresolved. The CDR3 is 15 amino acids. Trimming removed 6 bases from V and 2 bases from J, with 16 bases in between. Germline V CDR1 and CDR2: KGHSH, LQKENI. The DNA of the CDR3 is TGTGCCAGCTCTTCCTCGGAAAAGGTCAACACTGAAGCTTTCTTT. It translates to CASSSSEKVNTEAFF.

The J gene is TRBJ1-5, the V gene TRBV6-5, with 9 positions matching TRBD1. Germline CDR1 MNHEY, CDR2 SVGAGI. V lost 5 bases to trimming and J lost 4 bases; unmatched junction nucleotides: 6. This CDR3 has 15 amino acids. CDR3 nucleotides: TGTGCCAGCAGTCCCCGGGACAGGGTAAATCAGCCCCAGCATTTT. Residues: CASSPRDRVNQPQHF.

This clone has a single count. DNA for the CDR3: TGTGCCAGTAAGGGGAACACTGAAGCTTTCTTT. It specifies CASKGNTEAFF. The V gene is TRBV19, the J gene TRBJ1-1, with unresolved D. The germline gives CDR1 LNHDA, CDR2 SQIVND (reference sequence). The CDR3 totals 11 residues. Trimming removed 7 bases from V and 1 base from J, with 4 bases in between.